Each of the 16 T cell receptor beta chains below was sequenced from the same sample in a study of blood T cell repertoires in COVID-19. TCRdb's copy holds only in-frame clones and misses some; the assay was immunoSEQ multiplex PCR. The sample lists fewer than 200,000 clones; more than 70% were seen once. Sequencing was performed on peripheral blood. The receptor set was obtained from a man aged 40-49 years with active or convalescent COVID-19.

This clone was seen just once. The V gene is TRBV9, the J gene TRBJ2-7, with D perhaps TRBD1 (6 bases). Per germline, CDR1 SGDLS and CDR2 YYNGEE. V was cut by 2 bases and J by 2 bases, with 17 bases left in between. This CDR3 has 16 amino acids. CDR3 nucleotide sequence: TGTGCCAGCAGCGTCGAACCGGGACATACGACCTACGAGCAGTACTTC. Translated, it gives CASSVEPGHTTYEQYF.

This clone was detected a few times. The DNA for the CDR3 is TGTGCCAGCAGTTCTAAACAGGGAGCACCCCTCCACTTT. This codes for CASSSKQGAPLHF. The V gene is TRBV6-1, the J gene TRBJ1-6, with D maybe TRBD1 (6 bases). V gave up 5 bases and J gave up 11 bases, with 13 bases separating them. This CDR3 has 13 amino acids. Germline assignment: CDR1 MNHNS and CDR2 SASEGT.

The V call is TRBV5-1, the J call TRBJ1-2; 7 positions match TRBD1. This CDR3 spans 13 amino acids. Germline lookup yields CDR1 SGHRS and CDR2 YFSETQ. V trimming: 3 bases; J trimming: 7 bases; junction bases outside the gene matches: 6. DNA of the CDR3: TGCGCCAGCAGCTCAACAGGGGACTCTGGCTACACCTTC. Protein product: CASSSTGDSGYTF.

The chain is built from TRBV6-5 and TRBJ2-5; possibly TRBD1 for D (6 bases). V dropped 4 bases and J dropped 7 bases, with 7 bases sitting between them. The CDR3 has 11 amino acids. Germline CDR1 reads MNHEY; CDR2 reads SVGAGI. The CDR3 loop is CASSSRGTQYF. DNA of the CDR3: TGTGCCAGCAGTTCCAGGGGGACCCAGTACTTC.

The chain recombines TRBV7-6 with TRBJ2-7; the match to TRBD1 covers 8 bases. V lost 5 bases, J lost 2 bases, and 5 bases stayed unmatched. Germline V gene data show CDR1 as SGHVS and CDR2 as FNYEAQ. This CDR3 has 14 amino acids. The CDR3 here is CASSTGQGPYEQYF. CDR3 nucleotide sequence: TGTGCCAGCAGCACCGGACAGGGCCCCTACGAGCAGTACTTC. Full variable domain (outside the CDR3, taken from reference TRBV7-6 and TRBJ2-7): GAGVSQSPRYKVTKRGQDVALRCDPISGHVSLYWYRQALGQGPEFLTYFNYEAQQDKSGLPNDRFSAERPEGSISTLTIQRTEQRDSAMYRCASSTGQGPYEQYFGPGTRLTVT.

The chain combines TRBV6-5 with TRBJ2-3; D unclear. The CDR3 sequence is 16 residues long. Trimming shortened V by 1 base and J by 0 bases, and 11 bases separated the two germline ends. The V gene's germline CDR1 is MNHEY and CDR2 SVGAGI. This CDR3 reads CASSYFTATSTDTQYF. The DNA of the CDR3 is TGTGCCAGCAGTTACTTTACTGCTACGAGCACAGATACGCAGTATTTT.

The chain uses TRBV6-5 and TRBJ2-2, with D possibly matching TRBD1 (5 bases). Between the trimmed V and J ends, which lost 5 bases and 4 bases, there was a span of 8 bases. Germline V CDR1 and CDR2: MNHEY, SVGAGI. The CDR3 length is 13 residues. CDR3: CASSRQITGELFF. The CDR3 nucleotides are TGTGCCAGCAGTAGACAGATCACCGGGGAGCTGTTTTTT.

The V gene is TRBV6-6, the J gene TRBJ2-3, with 9 positions matching TRBD1. This CDR3 has 13 amino acids. Germline values: CDR1 MNHNY, CDR2 SVGAGI (reference sequence). V shed 10 bases and J 1 base; nucleotides not matched to a gene: 3. This chain's CDR3 is CATRTGGTDTQYF. DNA for the CDR3: TGTGCCACAAGGACAGGGGGCACAGATACGCAGTATTTT.

The chain employs TRBV5-1 and TRBJ2-5; D is possibly TRBD1 (6 bases). Germline assignment: CDR1 SGHRS and CDR2 YFSETQ. The ends were cut back, 4 bases at V and 1 base at J, with 14 bases in the middle. The length of the CDR3 is 15 residues. CDR3: CASSRTVTSQETQYF. The CDR3 bases are TGCGCCAGCAGCCGGACAGTAACCAGCCAAGAGACCCAGTACTTC.

This clone appeared a single time. The chain combines TRBV19 with TRBJ1-2; a possible D gene is TRBD1 (6 bases). Germline CDR1 and CDR2: LNHDA and SQIVND (reference sequence). The CDR3 consists of 14 residues. Trimming removed 4 bases from V and 8 bases from J, with 17 bases in between. CDR3 protein: CASSSPGQLLGYTF. The CDR3 DNA is TGTGCCAGTAGTAGCCCTGGACAGCTTTTGGGCTACACCTTC. The full variable domain, with the rest looked up from reference TRBV19 and TRBJ1-2, is DGGITQSPKYLFRKEGQNVTLSCEQNLNHDAMYWYRQDPGQGLRLIYYSQIVNDFQKGDIAEGYSVSREKKESFPLTVTSAQKNPTAFYLCASSSPGQLLGYTFGSGTRLTVV.

The chain combines TRBV19 with TRBJ1-4, with 9 bases matching TRBD1. V was pared by 7 bases and J by 5 bases, with 14 bases of the junction left unmatched. This CDR3 is 17 amino acids long. Germline V gene sequence: CDR1 LNHDA, CDR2 SQIVND (reference sequence). This chain's CDR3 is CASTQQGAVPPNEKLFF. The CDR3 DNA reads TGTGCCAGTACCCAACAGGGGGCGGTCCCCCCGAATGAAAAACTGTTTTTT.

This sequence joins TRBV6-5 and TRBJ2-3; TRBD1 aligns across 9 bases. CDR1 is MNHEY and CDR2 is SVGAGI in the germline V gene. This CDR3 has 13 amino acids. The V gene end was trimmed by 5 bases and the J gene end by 4 bases; junction bases not matched to a gene: 1. The DNA of the CDR3 is TGTGCCAGCAGTCGGGACAGGGCAGATACGCAGTATTTT. Protein: CASSRDRADTQYF.

The CDR3 DNA reads as TGTGCCAGCAGTTACCCCGGGGGTGAAGCTTTCTTT. Amino acids: CASSYPGGEAFF. The chain combines TRBV6-2 or TRBV6-3 with TRBJ1-1; D perhaps matches TRBD1 (5 bases). This CDR3 spans 12 amino acids. Trimming cost V 2 bases and J 7 bases, with 8 bases left between them. Per the germline V gene, CDR1 is MNHEY and CDR2 is SVGEGT.

The rearrangement joins TRBV6-1 to TRBJ1-1; no definite D call. V gave up 1 base and J gave up 0 bases, with 3 bases separating them. The CDR3 totals 13 residues. CDR1 MNHNS and CDR2 SASEGT come from the germline V gene. The CDR3 nucleotides read TGTGCCAGCAGTGAAGTCTTGAACACTGAAGCTTTCTTT. Translating it yields CASSEVLNTEAFF.

The genes are TRBV7-9 and TRBJ2-1; D not resolved. With 2 bases removed from V and 6 bases from J, the gap between germline ends came to 8 bases. Germline assignment: CDR1 SEHNR and CDR2 FQNEAQ (reference sequence). The CDR3 is 13 residues long. The CDR3, as DNA: TGTGCCAGCAGCTTAACGGTCGGCAATGAGCAGTTCTTC. Translating it yields CASSLTVGNEQFF. The full variable domain, completed using reference TRBV7-9 and TRBJ2-1, is DTGVSQNPRHKITKRGQNVTFRCDPISEHNRLYWYRQTLGQGPEFLTYFQNEAQLEKSRLLSDRFSAERPKGSFSTLEIQRTEQGDSAMYLCASSLTVGNEQFFGPGTRLTVL.

This clone was recorded only once. The rearrangement links TRBV12-3 or TRBV12-4 to TRBJ2-1; D perhaps matches TRBD1 (6 bases). The CDR3 runs to 12 residues. Trimming stripped 5 bases from V and 15 bases from J, with 17 bases between. The CDR3 loop is CASSPDRRKGFF. The CDR3, as DNA: TGTGCCAGCAGTCCCGACAGGCGTAAAGGGTTCTTC.